This section outlines one TCR beta chain sequence together with its context. The data are from a study of technical replicates of blood from several donors. CDR3 length: 15 amino acids. V shed 2 bases and J shed 0 bases, with 10 bases lying between them. In germline, CDR1 is SGHDT, CDR2 YYEEEE. Data came from immunoSEQ multiplex PCR; TCRdb stores just in-frame clones and leaves some out. Counted here are around 60,000 clones, approximately 86% occurring once; the ten biggest clones make up about 5%. The sample comprised PBMCs. The V gene is TRBV5-6, the J gene TRBJ2-3; possible D gene TRBD2, 6 bases. This receptor was obtained from a human donor in good health. Some clones in this sample may be carry-over from other donors' samples. The CDR3 DNA follows: TGTGCCAGCAGCTTCGAGGGACTTAGCACAGATACGCAGTATTTT. Amino acids: CASSFEGLSTDTQYF.